A single sample is the source of the 15 T cell receptor beta chains below, sequenced in a study of STAT5B mutations in CD4+ large granular lymphocyte leukemia (dated by TCRdb to between 2021 and 2024). Libraries were made using the immunoSEQ multiplex PCR assay. TCRdb carries this immuneACCESS record with in-frame sequences only. Its versions omit some clonotypes, under half of them owing to an unresolved V gene in the studies checked, with the rest unexplained. This sample gives tens of thousands of clones in total; 80% to 85% of them show up just once. The ten largest clones capture 0.3% to 0.45% of the sample. The sample comprised CD4+ T cells from blood buffy coats. The receptors come from a human donor in good health.

The chain is built from TRBV5-1 and TRBJ2-1, with 7 bases identical to TRBD2. From germline, CDR1 is SGHRS and CDR2 YFSETQ. The CDR3 runs 15 residues. Trimming removed 0 bases from V and 4 bases from J; junction bases left unmatched: 4. The CDR3 here is CASSLAASGYNEQFF. The DNA for the CDR3 is TGCGCCAGCAGCTTGGCCGCTAGCGGTTACAATGAGCAGTTCTTC.

V usage is TRBV18 and J usage is TRBJ2-5, with D unresolved. Trimming stripped 1 base from V and 0 bases from J, with 9 bases between. This CDR3 contains 15 residues. Germline lookup yields CDR1 KGHSH and CDR2 LQKENI. Here the CDR3 reads CASSPLMSYQETQYF. Here the CDR3 DNA reads TGTGCCAGCTCACCACTCATGTCCTACCAAGAGACCCAGTACTTC.

This clone has just a few counts. The V call is TRBV30, the J call TRBJ1-2; 7 positions match TRBD1. The CDR3 is made up of 13 amino acids. With V trimmed by 3 bases and J by 7 bases, 8 bases remained unmatched. Germline CDR1 reads GTSNPN; CDR2 reads SVGIG (reference sequence). Here the CDR3 DNA reads TGTGCCTGGAGGGGGACAGCTAGTCTTGGCTACACCTTC. Its protein product is CAWRGTASLGYTF.

Only one count was recorded for this clone. The chain has TRBV30 and TRBJ2-2, with 8 bases matching TRBD2. The junction had 11 bases not matched to a gene; V was cut back by 0 bases and J by 8 bases. The CDR3 has 16 amino acids. In germline, CDR1 is GTSNPN, CDR2 SVGIG (reference sequence). This CDR3 reads CAWSVIPGGRGGELFF. The CDR3 DNA reads as TGTGCCTGGAGTGTAATCCCGGGAGGGCGTGGTGGGGAGCTGTTTTTT.

The chain is built from TRBV5-1 and TRBJ1-4; D gene unclear. This CDR3 region has 15 residues. The germline CDR1 and CDR2 sequences are SGHRS and YFSETQ. Trimming pared 4 bases from V and 4 bases from J, leaving 14 bases between. CDR3 protein: CASSGESRHNEKLFF. In DNA form, the CDR3 reads TGCGCCAGCAGCGGAGAGAGTCGTCATAATGAAAAACTGTTTTTT.

This chain connects TRBV2 to TRBJ1-2; no reliable D call. V was shortened by 7 bases and J by 8 bases, with 26 bases between the two germline ends. This CDR3 comprises 16 residues. Germline CDR1 is SNHLY and CDR2 is FYNNEI. The CDR3 sequence: CASTRETAAKVSGYTF. The DNA of the CDR3 is TGTGCCAGCACCCGGGAGACCGCAGCAAAGGTATCGGGCTACACCTTC.

The chain recombines TRBV11-3 with TRBJ2-1; D is possibly TRBD2 (7 bases). This CDR3 comprises 16 residues. Germline V CDR1 and CDR2: SGHNT, YENEEA. V lost 4 bases, J lost 0 bases, and 13 bases lay in between. The CDR3: CASSSYGGPSYNEQFF. The CDR3 nucleotides are TGTGCCAGCAGCTCCTACGGGGGGCCCTCCTACAATGAGCAGTTCTTC.

V and J are TRBV18 and TRBJ2-3; 10 nucleotides agree with TRBD1. Germline assignment: CDR1 KGHSH and CDR2 LQKENI. V trimming: 3 bases; J trimming: 1 base; junction bases outside the gene matches: 1. This CDR3 has 15 amino acids. CDR3 region: CASSPDRGGTDTQYF. Written as DNA, the CDR3 is TGTGCCAGCTCACCGGACAGGGGGGGCACAGATACGCAGTATTTT.

This clone was recorded once. This chain joins TRBV11-3 and TRBJ1-2, with TRBD1 matching 7 bases. This CDR3 spans 12 amino acids. Per the germline V gene, CDR1 is SGHNT and CDR2 is YENEEA. V was pared by 4 bases and J by 12 bases, with 8 bases of the junction left unmatched. In DNA, the CDR3 is TGTGCCAGCAGCTCCGCGGGACAGCTTAACACCTTC. Translation: CASSSAGQLNTF.

This chain uses TRBV5-4 with TRBJ1-6, with D maybe TRBD1 (6 bases). Germline V CDR1 and CDR2: SGHNT, YYREEE (reference sequence). CDR3 length: 14 residues. Trimming removed 0 bases at V and 9 bases at J, with 10 bases between. CDR3 coding DNA: TGTGCCAGCAGCTTGGAAAGGGGGAGTTCACCCCTCCACTTT. It yields the protein CASSLERGSSPLHF.

This chain links TRBV11-2 with TRBJ1-1; no firm D call. The CDR3 totals 12 residues. V lost 5 bases, J lost 1 base, and 5 bases lay in between. Germline CDR1 SGHAT, CDR2 FQNNGV. The CDR3 sequence is CASSPTNTEAFF. CDR3 nucleotides: TGTGCCAGCAGCCCCACGAACACTGAAGCTTTCTTT.

The chain recombines TRBV9 with TRBJ2-7; 7 positions match TRBD2. Trimming removed 4 bases from V and 2 bases from J; junction bases left unmatched: 6. Germline values: CDR1 SGDLS, CDR2 YYNGEE. This CDR3 is 14 amino acids long. The CDR3 sequence: CASSLGGTTYEQYF. CDR3 DNA sequence: TGTGCCAGCAGCCTTGGCGGGACTACCTACGAGCAGTACTTC.

V usage is TRBV11-2 and J usage is TRBJ1-3; D is unclear. Germline CDR1 SGHAT, CDR2 FQNNGV. V was shortened by 1 base and J by 2 bases, with 6 bases between the two germline ends. The CDR3 runs to 14 residues. CDR3 region: CASSLALTGNTIYF. The CDR3 DNA sequence: TGTGCCAGCAGCTTAGCCTTAACTGGAAACACCATATATTTT.

This clone appeared a single time. The chain combines TRBV5-1 with TRBJ2-1; 15 positions agree with TRBD2. V lost 4 bases to trimming and J lost 6 bases; unmatched junction nucleotides: 8. Germline-derived CDR1 and CDR2 are SGHRS and YFSETQ. This CDR3 comprises 17 residues. CDR3 loop: CASSQWGLAGGGNEQFF. Written as DNA, the CDR3 is TGCGCCAGCAGCCAGTGGGGACTAGCGGGAGGTGGCAATGAGCAGTTCTTC.

The J gene is TRBJ1-2, the V gene TRBV19, with a tentative D call TRBD1 (5 bases). Trimming removed 3 bases at V and 6 bases at J, with 11 bases between. The CDR3 length is 13 residues. Germline-derived CDR1 and CDR2 are LNHDA and SQIVND (reference sequence). CDR3 bases: TGTGCCAGTAGTATGGGCAGGGCGGATGGCTACACCTTC. Amino acids: CASSMGRADGYTF. Variable domain in full (rest from reference TRBV19 and TRBJ1-2): DGGITQSPKYLFRKEGQNVTLSCEQNLNHDAMYWYRQDPGQGLRLIYYSQIVNDFQKGDIAEGYSVSREKKESFPLTVTSAQKNPTAFYLCASSMGRADGYTFGSGTRLTVV.